A selection of T cell receptor beta chains follows, all from one sample in a study of T-cell memory formation after mild COVID-19. One entry per CDR3 protein, called by TCRdb with MiXCR from the 5' RACE reads. The profile shows 560,000 or so distinct CDR3 sequences, around 16% of them singletons. The sequencing input was PBMCs or a T cell subset sorted from them (not recorded which). The receptors come from an adult woman who had mild COVID-19 (a few samples of this study predate the infection). Cell type and time point are not known. Both conserved end residues are part of each CDR3. The order of the fields is J gene, CDR3 length, D gene, V gene, clone size, CDR3 protein, CDR3 DNA. D genes are given only for firm matches. Rows give clone size only sometimes, using once, few, many, or a class for an expanded clone.

TRBJ2-7 | 12 | . | TRBV6-2/TRBV6-3 | few | CASSPQGPEQYF | TGTGCCAGCAGTCCTCAGGGACCCGAGCAGTACTTC
TRBJ2-1 | 12 | . | TRBV3-1 | few | CASSQDRTEQFF | TGTGCCAGCAGCCAAGATCGGACGGAACAGTTCTTC
TRBJ2-5 | 15 | . | TRBV24-1 | . | CATSDFTDLQETQYF | TGTGCCACCAGTGATTTCACAGACCTCCAAGAGACCCAGTACTTC
TRBJ2-1 | 19 | TRBD2 | TRBV12-3/TRBV12-4 | few | CAGIVGASGGLVPYNEQFF | TGTGCCGGCATAGTGGGGGCTAGCGGGGGTCTCGTTCCCTACAATGAGCAGTTCTTC
TRBJ2-1 | 15 | TRBD2 | TRBV7-9 | . | CASSLRGLPDSEQFF | TGTGCCAGCAGCTTAAGGGGACTACCTGACTCTGAGCAGTTCTTC
TRBJ2-3 | 17 | TRBD2 | TRBV7-8 | many | CASSFWGGADRTDTQYF | TGTGCCAGCAGCTTTTGGGGGGGAGCGGACCGCACAGATACGCAGTATTTT
TRBJ1-2 | 14 | . | TRBV20-1 | few | CSARDIEGSLGYTF | TGCAGTGCTAGAGATATCGAGGGGTCTCTTGGCTACACCTTC
TRBJ2-5 | 12 | . | TRBV6-2/TRBV6-3 | few | CASSLDTPTQYF | TGTGCCAGCAGCTTGGACACTCCGACCCAGTACTTC
TRBJ2-2 | 13 | . | TRBV9 | . | CASSVAYTGELFF | TGTGCCAGCAGCGTAGCTTACACCGGGGAGCTGTTTTTT
TRBJ1-4 | 15 | . | TRBV4-1 | few | CASSPRGPLPEKLFF | TGCGCCAGCAGCCCTCGAGGTCCTCTCCCTGAAAAACTGTTTTTT
TRBJ2-7 | 15 | . | TRBV7-2 | . | CASSLPTDRSYEQYF | TGTGCCAGCAGCTTACCGACAGACCGATCCTACGAGCAGTACTTC
TRBJ2-4 | 15 | TRBD2 | TRBV12-3/TRBV12-4 | . | CASSQLAGGKNIQYF | TGTGCCAGCAGTCAGCTAGCGGGGGGGAAAAACATTCAGTACTTC
TRBJ2-7 | 16 | TRBD2 | TRBV12-3/TRBV12-4 | few | CASSSPGTSGGAAQYF | TGTGCCAGCAGTTCTCCGGGGACTAGCGGGGGGGCCGCGCAGTACTTC
TRBJ1-3 | 15 | . | TRBV6-5 | . | CASSSGGNSGNTIYF | TGTGCCAGCAGTTCTGGCGGAAACTCTGGAAACACCATATATTTT
TRBJ2-1 | 17 | . | TRBV21-1 | . | CASSKRKAARSYNEQFF | TGTGCCAGCAGCAAACGGAAGGCCGCTCGCTCCTACAATGAGCAGTTCTTC
TRBJ1-1 | 14 | TRBD1 | TRBV18 | many | CASSPGTGGTEAFF | TGTGCCAGTAGTCCCGGGACAGGCGGCACTGAAGCTTTCTTT
TRBJ2-1 | 15 | TRBD1 | TRBV24-1 | few | CATRPRTGFYNEQFF | TGTGCCACCCGGCCCCGGACAGGATTCTACAATGAGCAGTTCTTC
TRBJ1-1 | 14 | . | TRBV6-1 | few | CATLPGTVNTEAFF | TGTGCCACCTTGCCCGGGACCGTGAACACTGAAGCTTTCTTT
TRBJ2-7 | 15 | TRBD1 | TRBV18 | few | CASSRDRGLQHEQYF | TGTGCCAGCTCGAGGGACAGGGGGCTTCAGCACGAGCAGTACTTC
TRBJ2-3 | 15 | TRBD2 | TRBV12-3/TRBV12-4 | . | CASSFPRAGADTQYF | TGTGCCAGCAGTTTTCCCAGGGCGGGAGCAGATACGCAGTATTTT
TRBJ2-3 | 18 | . | TRBV29-1 | few | CSVAREHPIYAGSDTQYF | TGCAGCGTTGCCAGGGAGCATCCGATCTACGCGGGTTCGGATACGCAGTATTTT
TRBJ1-1 | 14 | . | TRBV18 | . | CASSQLQQGTEAFF | TGTGCCAGCTCTCAGCTGCAACAGGGTACTGAAGCTTTCTTT
TRBJ2-7 | 15 | TRBD1 | TRBV7-3 | few | CASSLSGQNSYEQYF | TGTGCCAGCAGCTTATCGGGACAGAACTCCTACGAGCAGTACTTC
TRBJ1-1 | 11 | . | TRBV30 | . | CAWKGYTEAFF | TGTGCCTGGAAGGGTTACACTGAAGCTTTCTTT
TRBJ1-1 | 15 | . | TRBV4-1 | . | CASSQIGGGSLEAFF | TGCGCCAGCAGCCAGATAGGCGGGGGTAGTCTTGAAGCTTTCTTT
TRBJ1-6 | 14 | TRBD1 | TRBV12-3/TRBV12-4 | few | CASSSGTGDTPLHF | TGTGCCAGCAGTTCCGGGACAGGGGATACACCCCTCCACTTT
TRBJ1-2 | 14 | . | TRBV5-1 | . | CASSEAAANYGYTF | TGCGCCAGCAGCGAGGCAGCGGCTAACTATGGCTACACCTTC
TRBJ2-3 | 15 | . | TRBV7-6 | few | CASSLGGGRRDTQYF | TGTGCCAGCAGCTTAGGTGGGGGCCGCCGGGATACGCAGTATTTT
TRBJ2-7 | 14 | TRBD1 | TRBV18 | few | CASSPGTGGPEQYF | TGTGCCAGCTCACCGGGGACAGGGGGTCCCGAGCAGTACTTC
TRBJ2-1 | 14 | . | TRBV24-1 | few | CATSEKGPSYEQFF | TGTGCCACCAGTGAAAAGGGCCCCTCCTATGAGCAGTTCTTC
TRBJ2-2 | 15 | TRBD1 | TRBV24-1 | few | CATSDPGTGTGELFF | TGTGCCACCAGTGACCCCGGGACAGGGACCGGGGAGCTGTTTTTT
TRBJ2-3 | 13 | . | TRBV5-1 | . | CASSLGKTDTQYF | TGCGCCAGCAGCTTGGGGAAGACAGATACGCAGTATTTT
TRBJ2-7 | 12 | . | TRBV29-1 | few | CSAFGGMAEQYF | TGCAGCGCATTCGGGGGCATGGCCGAGCAGTACTTC
TRBJ1-3 | 17 | TRBD1 | TRBV6-5 | . | CASRRGDRLYSGNTIYF | TGTGCCAGCCGCCGAGGGGACAGGTTATACTCTGGAAACACCATATATTTT
TRBJ1-6 | 13 | . | TRBV7-3 | few | CASSLREDSPLHF | TGTGCCAGCAGCTTGAGGGAGGATTCACCCCTCCACTTT
TRBJ1-5 | 15 | . | TRBV27 | . | CASTPEWGASQPQHF | TGTGCCAGCACCCCTGAGTGGGGGGCGAGTCAGCCCCAGCATTTT